The 5 T cell receptor beta chains reported below all come from one sample, sequenced in a study of T cells in Graves' hyperthyroidism and ophthalmopathy. TCR beta CDR3 region amplification was performed from RNA transcripts. The TCR CDR3 was amplified in a first-round RT-PCR using the HTBI primer set. MiXCR, run by TCRdb on the multiplex PCR reads, gives a single entry per CDR3 protein. Seen here are about 540,000 distinct CDR3 sequences, roughly 46% observed once, and the top ten hold 7.5% to 8.5%. Sequencing was done on a sample of peripheral blood or thyroid tissue (not recorded which). Every receptor here comes from a woman younger than 30 with Graves' hyperthyroidism.

As regards this clonotype: Since the CDR3 does not end with the conserved phenylalanine or tryptophan, this likely comes from a read error. No DNA is shown, since the ends of the CDR3 on it are uncertain; the CDR3 is the one TCRdb lists. The rearrangement uses TRBV20-1 and TRBJ2-6. From germline, CDR1 is DFQATT and CDR2 SNEGSKA (reference sequence). Both ends counted, the CDR3 spans 8 residues. CDR3 protein: CSAIARTS.

CDR3: CASKEREVGYTF. Here the CDR3 DNA reads TGTGCCAGCAAGGAGCGGGAGGTTGGCTACACCTTC. This sequence joins TRBV2 and TRBJ1-2; D is uncertain. Between the trimmed V and J ends, which lost 7 bases and 7 bases, there was a span of 13 bases. The CDR3 is made up of 12 amino acids. CDR1 and CDR2 (germline): SNHLY, FYNNEI.

The chain combines TRBV5-1 with TRBJ1-1, with D possibly matching TRBD1 (5 bases). CDR1 and CDR2 from the germline V gene are SGHRS and YFSETQ. Trimming took 4 bases from V and 3 from J, leaving 22 bases between them. This CDR3 has 17 residues. The CDR3 region has the DNA TGCGCCAGCAGCCAACCAGGGACGGCCCTTGTCTACACTGAAGCTTTCTTT. This gives the protein CASSQPGTALVYTEAFF.

The rearrangement uses TRBV29-1 and TRBJ2-7; D tentatively fits TRBD1 or TRBD2 (5 bases each). The V end was cut by 8 bases, the J end by 2 bases, with 13 bases between. Germline CDR1 reads SQVTM; CDR2 reads ANQGSEA. The CDR3 is made up of 12 amino acids. As DNA, the CDR3 is TGCAGCTTCCGGGACCCCGCCTACGAGCAGTACTTC. Amino acids: CSFRDPAYEQYF.

This clonotype was seen at least ten times. This sequence joins TRBV6-5 and TRBJ1-5, with TRBD1 identical over 8 bases. The CDR3 loop spans 13 amino acids. Losses at the gene ends were 6 bases for V and 7 bases for J; bases not matched to a gene: 5. Germline V lookup: CDR1 MNHEY, CDR2 SVGAGI. The CDR3 here is CASSPGGLQPQHF. The CDR3 region has the DNA TGTGCCAGCAGCCCAGGGGGCTTGCAGCCCCAGCATTTT.